The clone carrying this T cell receptor beta chain was counted a few times. Its antigen is not known. Construction of TCR beta libraries relied on iRepertoire HTBI primers and on Arm-PCR targeting CDR3 regions. MiXCR, run by TCRdb on the multiplex PCR reads, gives a single entry per CDR3 protein. The repertoire consists of approximately 400,000 distinct CDR3 sequences, with less than 30% occurring once and the leading ten covering 25% to 30%. This sample was taken from a study of regulatory T cells in long-lasting Graves disease. Study outcomes and limitations: Thyroid tissue was not studied; only peripheral blood was.

Time point defined: persistent/refractory GD, antithyroid drugs over 5 years with positive TRAb. There was RNA extracted from PBMCs, and the TCR library was made from it. Peripheral blood, about 9 milliliters per patient, was collected in EDTA tubes. Material: peripheral blood mononuclear cells (PBMCs), obtained when the disease was refractory, from a patient treated with antithyroid drugs. The clonotype originates from a woman aged 40 to 50 with Graves disease.

For the CDR3, the DNA is TGTGCCAGCAGCCTCGGACAGATCAACGAGCAGTACTTC. This sequence encodes CASSLGQINEQYF. The genes are TRBV3-1 and TRBJ2-7; perhaps TRBD1 as D (6 bases). V lost 4 bases to trimming and J lost 5 bases, with 12 bases between them. This CDR3 spans 13 amino acids. The germline CDR1 and CDR2 sequences are LGHDT and YNNKEL (reference sequence).